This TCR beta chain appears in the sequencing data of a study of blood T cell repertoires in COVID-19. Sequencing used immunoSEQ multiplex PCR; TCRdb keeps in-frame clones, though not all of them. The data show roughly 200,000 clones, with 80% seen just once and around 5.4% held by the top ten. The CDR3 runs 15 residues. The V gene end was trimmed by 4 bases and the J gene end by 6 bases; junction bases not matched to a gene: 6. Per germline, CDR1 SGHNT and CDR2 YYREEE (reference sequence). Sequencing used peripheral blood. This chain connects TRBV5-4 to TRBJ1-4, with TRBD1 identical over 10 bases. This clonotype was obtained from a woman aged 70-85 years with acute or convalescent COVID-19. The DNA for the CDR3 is TGTGCCAGCAGCGAGACCGGGACAGGGGATGAAAAACTGTTTTTT. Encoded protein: CASSETGTGDEKLFF. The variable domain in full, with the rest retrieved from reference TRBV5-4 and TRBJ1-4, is ETGVTQSPTHLIKTRGQQVTLRCSSQSGHNTVSWYQQALGQGPQFIFQYYREEENGRGNFPPRFSGLQFPNYSSELNVNALELDDSALYLCASSETGTGDEKLFFGSGTQLSVL.